This TCR beta chain was sequenced in a study of breast tumors, draining lymph nodes, adjacent tissues. Overall study results and limits: The lymph node origin of tumor T cells was framed as consistent with a hypothesis, not demonstrated. Tumors had less TCR diversity than lymph nodes, more than nontumor tissue. Luminal-like breast cancer showed significantly greater tumor-nontumor repertoire similarity than basal-like breast cancer did. Findings are consistent with lymph node origin and intratumoral expansion of most tumor T cells.

Germline-derived CDR1 and CDR2 are SGHAT and FQDESV (reference sequence). V shed 5 bases and J 6 bases; nucleotides not matched to a gene: 7. The CDR3 length is 15 residues. This clonotype came up many times. Its antigen is undetermined. TCRdb passed the multiplex PCR reads through MiXCR, listing each CDR3 protein once. The data show approximately 250,000 distinct CDR3 sequences, about 34% seen once. The lymph nodes were axillary draining lymph nodes from breast cancer patients. The receptor was isolated from a female donor with breast cancer. Some clones in this sample may be carry-over from other donors' samples. The chain joins TRBV11-1 to TRBJ2-7, with 13 bases lining up with TRBD2. Specimen: axillary lymph node tissue. The CDR3 protein is CASSIGLAGEAEQYF. CDR3 in DNA: TGTGCCAGCAGCATAGGACTAGCGGGAGAGGCCGAGCAGTACTTC.